This T cell receptor beta chain comes out of a study of response to subunit inactivated influenza vaccine. V gave up 5 bases and J gave up 7 bases; unmatched junction bases: 9. This CDR3 has 17 amino acids. TCRdb analysed the RT-PCR reads with MiXCR anew, one entry per CDR3 protein. The sample records about 700,000 distinct CDR3 sequences, 15% to 19% being singletons. This chain joins TRBV12-3 or TRBV12-4 and TRBJ2-1; 15 bases are a match to TRBD2. This specimen consisted of PBMCs from blood, obtained 11 to 12 days after vaccination. The source is a man over 45 who received an inactivated influenza vaccine. The CDR3 DNA reads TGTGCCAGCAGTCCCCCTAGGACTAGCGGGAGGGGAAATGAGCAGTTCTTC. As protein: CASSPPRTSGRGNEQFF.